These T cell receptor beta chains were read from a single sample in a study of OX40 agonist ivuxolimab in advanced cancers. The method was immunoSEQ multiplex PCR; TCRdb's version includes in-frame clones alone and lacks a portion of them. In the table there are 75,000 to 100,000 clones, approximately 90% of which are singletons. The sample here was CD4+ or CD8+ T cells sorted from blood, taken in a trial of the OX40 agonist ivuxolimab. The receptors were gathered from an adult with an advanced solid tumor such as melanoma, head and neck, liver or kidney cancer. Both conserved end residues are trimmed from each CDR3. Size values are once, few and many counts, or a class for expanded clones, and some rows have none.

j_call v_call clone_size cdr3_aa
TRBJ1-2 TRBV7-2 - ASSLADSYGYT
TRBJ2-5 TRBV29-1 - SVGAGAIQETQY
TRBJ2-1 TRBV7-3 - ASSSHGPYNEQF
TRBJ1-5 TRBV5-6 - ASSIGDQPQH
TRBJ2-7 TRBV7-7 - ASSFLGPTRGEQY
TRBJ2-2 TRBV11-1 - ASRTSDGQGAGTGELF
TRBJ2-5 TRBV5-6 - ASSLRTSGRAEETQY
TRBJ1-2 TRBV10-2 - ASSVQGADGYT
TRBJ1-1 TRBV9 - ASSQGQNTEAF
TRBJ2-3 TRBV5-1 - ASSLAGGEDTQY
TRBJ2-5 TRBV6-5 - ASRGGISETQY
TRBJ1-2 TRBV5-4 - ASSPGTVNYGYT
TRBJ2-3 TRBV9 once ASSAGTSGSGTQY
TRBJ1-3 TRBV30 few AWTEDEGFSGNTIY
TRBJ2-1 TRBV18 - ASSPPSRPREEQF
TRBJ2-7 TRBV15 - ATSRPGASYEQY
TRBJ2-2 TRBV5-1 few ASSSEGQLF
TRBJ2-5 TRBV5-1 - ASSLFAEEQETQY
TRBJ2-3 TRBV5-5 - ASSVLSGSFTDTQY
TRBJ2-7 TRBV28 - ASSLGGSLSYEQY
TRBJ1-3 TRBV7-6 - ASSLGSGNTIY
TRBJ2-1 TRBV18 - ASSRDVNYNEQF
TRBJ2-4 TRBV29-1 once SVVRPGRNIQY
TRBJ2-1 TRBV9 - ASSTQREGLNEQF
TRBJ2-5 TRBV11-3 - ASSLTRTGETQY
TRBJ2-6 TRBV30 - AWSKTRTSGIHSGANVLT
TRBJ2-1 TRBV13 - ASSLVSYNEQF
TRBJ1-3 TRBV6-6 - ASRRTGGSGNTIY
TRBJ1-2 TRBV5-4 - ASSLKDTSNYGYT
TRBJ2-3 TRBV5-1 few ASSREGRRTDTQY
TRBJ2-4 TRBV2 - ASSLAKNIQY
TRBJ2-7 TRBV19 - ASSPPGSDSVYEQY
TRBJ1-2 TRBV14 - ASSQVAGEAYGYT
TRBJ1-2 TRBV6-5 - ASSSAGGQDYGYT
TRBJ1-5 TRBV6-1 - ASREGRVSNQPQH
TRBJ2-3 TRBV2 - ASSFLAYTDTQY
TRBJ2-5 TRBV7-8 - ATTREGETQY